This T cell receptor (beta chain) was captured by sequencing in a study of early T cells in non-severe SARS-CoV-2 infection (dated by TCRdb to about 2021). About the study as a whole: Bulk RNA from unsorted whole blood was used for TCR sequencing, so alpha and beta chains could not be paired. Beyond this particular receptor, the publication reports: VDJdb matching was skewed toward anti-spike CD8 responses, so virus-specific expansions were likely underestimated and private and CD4 specificities were missed.

This was a case-control study nested in a cohort of healthcare workers in London, UK, who had nasopharyngeal swab PCR tests and blood samples taken every week. Healthcare workers were recruited between 23 and 31 March 2020, during the week of the UK lockdown, and were followed weekly for up to about 15 weeks. With respect to this clonotype: Which antigen it targets is not known. Base qualities are not provided; no much larger clone lies one nucleotide away.

The protocol used for the library was 5' RACE. Sequenced on a NextSeq 500. To correct for sequencing error and PCR bias, the TCR library protocol tagged individual cDNA molecules with unique molecular identifiers. TCR alpha and beta chains were both sequenced, and the abundances of alpha and beta sequences in each sample were closely correlated with each other. As for how the authors treated the data: Decombinator V4 was used to perform V gene, J gene and CDR3 annotation of TCR sequences. Expanded TCRs were defined as changing significantly between any two time points under a Poisson model with p below 0.0001. TCR abundances were normalised to the total number of TCRs sequenced per sample and were expressed as counts per million. MAIT TCRs were defined by TRAV1-2 paired with TRAJ12, TRAJ20 or TRAJ33, and iNKT TCRs by TRAV10 paired with TRAJ18. VDJdb, accessed 1 November 2021, was searched for CMV, EBV and SARS-CoV-2 annotated TCRs, excluding TCRs annotated for multiple antigens. The raw public reads went through TCRdb reprocessing: fastp at Q25, MiXCR clone calling, in-frame beta chains kept. Rows matching on CDR3 protein sequence are summarized as one entry with the most common DNA and genes. TCRdb's processing, not the authors', yielded these V and J calls. The sample profile shows under 100,000 distinct CDR3 sequences; approximately 10% of them were found once. The ten biggest clones cover about 5% of the sample.

CDR1 SGHRS and CDR2 YFSETQ are derived from the germline V gene. V is reduced by 3 bases and J by 3 bases, leaving a spacing of 13 bases between them. The CDR3 goes from the cysteine to the phenylalanine over 15 residues. The read is trimmed to its CDR3 DNA, 45 bases read in frame from base 1. The chain is encoded by TRBV5-1 joined to TRBJ2-1, with the D gene too uncertain to name. The sequenced material came from whole blood. The TCR was taken from an adult who was a healthcare worker with PCR-confirmed SARS-CoV-2 infection or an uninfected control (not recorded which). CDR3 loop: CASSYANPGYNEQFF. The bases read TGCGCCAGCAGCTACGCGAACCCAGGCTACAATGAGCAGTTCTTC.